Given below is one T cell receptor beta chain in context. The conserved final phenylalanine or tryptophan is absent from the CDR3, which likely points to a read error. Germline assignment: CDR1 GTSNPN and CDR2 SVGIG (reference sequence). The V and J ends lost 3 bases and 1 base, in that order; junction bases with no gene match: 6. The CDR3 covers 14 residues. The hyperthyroidism patients had all been newly diagnosed, and their disease duration was under 2 months. Their ages ranged from 18 to 65 years. Uncontrolled infection, other autoimmune disease, pregnancy and lactation each barred patients from inclusion. PBMCs stemmed from less than 13 ml fresh peripheral blood. This record belongs to a study of T cells in Graves' hyperthyroidism and ophthalmopathy. Using RNA transcripts as the source, TCR beta CDR3 regions were amplified. TCR CDR3 regions were first amplified by RT-PCR with HTBI primers. TCRdb ran MiXCR on the multiplex PCR reads and lists one entry per CDR3 protein. The sample holds fewer than 500,000 distinct CDR3 sequences, approximately 13% seen once.

This chain connects TRBV30 to TRBJ2-7, with 7 positions matching TRBD1. The specimen was blood. The receptor was isolated from a man in his thirties or forties with Graves' hyperthyroidism that later progressed to Graves' ophthalmopathy. CDR3 nucleotides: TGTGCCTGGAGGCCCCGGGACAGTTCCTACGAGCAGTACCTC. It codes for CAWRPRDSSYEQYL.